The 2 T cell receptor beta chains presented below share a single source sample, sequenced in a study of beta chain features in type 1 diabetes. cDNA synthesis used the whole RNA isolate, giving expressed TCRB sequences. This table comes from immunoSEQ multiplex PCR, and its TCRdb copy is limited to in-frame clones, with some not included. Of 130,000 to 150,000 clones in the sample, roughly 53% are singletons; the top ten hold around 0.45%. The sample taken for sequencing was Tregs from blood. These receptors all stem from a man between 18 and 29 years old in good health.

V is TRBV5-6 and J is TRBJ2-7; 11 positions match TRBD2. In germline, CDR1 is SGHDT, CDR2 YYEEEE. CDR3 length: 16 residues. Unmatched junction bases numbered 8, after V lost 2 bases and J lost 4 bases. CDR3 DNA: TGTGCCAGCAGCTTTTTCCAGACTAGCGGGGCGTACGAGCAGTACTTC. This encodes CASSFFQTSGAYEQYF.

Note on this clone: Germline is not matched at one junction end, which may reflect a read error. The chain recombines TRBV29-1 with TRBJ2-3, with D perhaps matching TRBD1 (6 bases). CDR1 and CDR2 (germline): SQVTM, ANQGSEA. This CDR3 has 14 residues. The CDR3 loop reads CSVDVGASTDTQCF. CDR3 DNA: TGCAGCGTTGACGTGGGGGCCTCCACAGATACGCAGTGTTTT.